This T cell receptor (beta chain) comes out of a study of blood T cell repertoires in COVID-19 (dated by TCRdb to the early 2020s). For context, the study as a whole: Collaborator samples came from the United States, Italy and Spain and covered acute and convalescent phases of COVID-19. The material from the prospective study consisted of cDNA or gDNA derived from T cells, B-cell-depleted T cells, or PBMCs. Deeply sampled blood TCRbeta repertoires from subjects exposed to, actively infected with, or recovered from COVID-19 were included in the dataset. The repertoires were released in a freely available public database intended as a resource for research on the immune response to SARS-CoV-2. Samples came from the ongoing ImmuneRACE study (first 160 participants) plus 1,254 subjects from 6 global collaborators. Sample metadata almost always included a de-identified subject ID, COVID-19 status, age in years and sex. Where available, HLA class I and class II types were taken from metadata supplied by the sample provider and were not determined by assay-based typing. General findings and caveats noted by the study authors: Clinical and demographic metadata were provided uncurated, with the amount varying by source and participant.

V is shortened by 2 bases, J by 1 base, and the region joining them spans 5 bases. In the germline V gene (reference sequence), CDR1 corresponds to GTSNPN and CDR2 to SVGIG. Including the terminal cysteine and phenylalanine, the CDR3 comprises 12 residues. Only the CDR3 DNA stays, 36 bases, in frame from base 1. Concerning this clone: Its antigen has not been determined. No clone much larger than this one lies a single base away; base qualities are absent.

The immunoSEQ Assay, a bias-controlled multiplex PCR, was used to amplify TCRbeta CDR3 regions from genomic DNA. The authors' analysis ran thus. Within the assay, amplification of reference gene primers was used to estimate how many nucleated cells each sample contained. To quantify the absolute abundance of each unique TCRbeta CDR3 rearrangement, sequence reads were collapsed and filtered. For each sample, productive Simpson clonality was calculated by taking the square root of Simpson's diversity index across productive rearrangements. TCRdb stores this immuneACCESS table with in-frame sequences only. Part of the clones is absent; in the studies checked, under half of the shortfall reflects unresolved V genes, and no reason is known for the rest. D and trimming come from the DNA, and the V and J calls and clone size come from that table. For this sample the table gives under 250,000 clones, of which about 90% were detected only once. Around 2.8% of the sample lies in the top ten.

Collaborating institutions collected whole blood in K2EDTA tubes following their own protocols. For TCRbeta analysis, collaborator samples were shipped as frozen whole blood, as isolated PBMCs, or as DNA extracted from either sample type. The source of this sequence is a woman aged 55-69 years with acute or convalescent COVID-19. The sequenced material came from peripheral blood. The rearrangement joined TRBV30 to TRBJ1-1; too little of a D gene remains to name it. The CDR3 region: CAWSRRNTEAFF. The nucleotide sequence reads TGTGCCTGGAGTCGTAGGAACACTGAAGCTTTCTTT.